This T cell receptor (beta chain) is from a study of cytomegalovirus exposure and HLA in healthy donors. General study findings and limits: Cytomegalovirus status was reportedly diagnosed by the classifier with high sensitivity and specificity. A later analysis showed TCR association rates differing by HLA locus, peaking at DRB1 and lowest at HLA-C.

Primers: 60 Vbeta forward and 13 Jbeta reverse. Clones were read by immunoSEQ multiplex PCR, and TCRdb kept only the in-frame ones, dropping some. The data hold about 140,000 clones, with over 70% observed a single time. The CDR3 contains 16 residues. CDR1 and CDR2 (germline): MNHNY, SVGAGI (reference sequence). This clone showed up just once. Its antigen is not identified. The junction and the germline gene differ at one end; a read error may be behind it. Specimen: PBMCs. The receptor was derived from a male donor in good health and CMV-seronegative. The J gene is TRBJ1-2, the V gene TRBV6-6; TRBD1 is a possible D gene (6 bases). CDR3 loop: CASGPRQGPRGYGYPF. In nucleotides, the CDR3 is TGTGCCAGCGGTCCGCGGCAGGGGCCGAGAGGGTATGGCTACCCCTTC.